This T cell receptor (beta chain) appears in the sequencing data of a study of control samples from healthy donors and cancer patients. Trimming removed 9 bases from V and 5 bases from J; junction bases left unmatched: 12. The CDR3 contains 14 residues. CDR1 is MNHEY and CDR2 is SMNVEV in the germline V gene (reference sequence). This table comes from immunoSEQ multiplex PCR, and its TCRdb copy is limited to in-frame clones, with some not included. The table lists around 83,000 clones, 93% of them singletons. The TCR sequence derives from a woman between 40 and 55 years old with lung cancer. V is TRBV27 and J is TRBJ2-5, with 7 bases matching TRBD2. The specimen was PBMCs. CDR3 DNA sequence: TGTGCCAGTTGGGGCGGGGACGGGAGGGAGACCCAGTACTTC. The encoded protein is CASWGGDGRETQYF.